A selection of T cell receptor beta chains follows, all from one sample in a study of graft-versus-host responses after intestinal transplantation. TCRdb's copy holds only in-frame clones and misses some; the assay was immunoSEQ multiplex PCR. The sample records tens of thousands of clones, around 91% being singletons. These receptors' antigens are unknown. The sample was unstimulated CD4+ T cells sorted from spleen or lymph node cells, taken before intestinal transplant. The receptors stem from a human donor who received an intestinal transplant. Each CDR3 is given with its conserved first and last residue. The order of the fields is clone size, D gene, V gene, J gene, CDR3 protein, CDR3 DNA. A D gene is named only where the DNA matches it firmly. Clone size appears in some rows only: once, few, many, or a class for an expanded clone.

NA,TRBD1,TRBV11-2,TRBJ1-4,CASSTGWGQLNEKLFF,TGTGCCAGCAGCACTGGGTGGGGACAGCTTAATGAAAAACTGTTTTTT
NA,NA,TRBV9,TRBJ1-2,CASSPTGGGGYTF,TGTGCCAGCAGCCCTACGGGGGGAGGAGGCTACACCTTC
NA,NA,TRBV4-3,TRBJ1-6,CASSQEWGTYNSPLHF,TGCGCCAGCAGCCAAGAATGGGGGACTTATAATTCACCCCTCCACTTT
NA,TRBD2,TRBV9,TRBJ2-2,CASSVEGGGAGGELFF,TGTGCCAGCAGCGTAGAGGGCGGGGGGGCAGGCGGGGAGCTGTTTTTT
NA,NA,TRBV28,TRBJ1-4,CATLSRVISDGKLFF,TGTGCCACCCTAAGCAGGGTAATATCGGATGGAAAACTGTTTTTT
once,TRBD2,TRBV4-1,TRBJ2-3,CASSPSGVADTQYF,TGCGCCAGCAGCCCCAGCGGGGTTGCAGATACGCAGTATTTT
NA,TRBD1,TRBV14,TRBJ2-7,CASSLPGTGGYEQYF,TGTGCCAGCAGCCTGCCCGGGACAGGGGGCTACGAGCAGTACTTC
NA,NA,TRBV12-2,TRBJ1-5,CASRLETVEHQPQHF,TGTGCAAGTCGCTTAGAGACAGTAGAGCATCAGCCCCAGCATTTT
NA,NA,TRBV19,TRBJ1-1,CASSIDRSGTEAFF,TGTGCCAGTAGTATAGATAGGTCGGGGACTGAAGCTTTCTTT
NA,TRBD1,TRBV7-8,TRBJ2-1,CASRLRQGPYNEQFF,TGTGCCAGCAGATTAAGACAGGGGCCCTACAATGAGCAGTTCTTC
NA,NA,TRBV4-1,TRBJ2-7,CASSLEGGQSYEQYF,TGCGCCAGCAGCCTAGAGGGGGGGCAATCCTACGAGCAGTACTTC
NA,TRBD1,TRBV5-8,TRBJ2-1,CASSFGQGYNEQFF,TGTGCCAGCAGCTTTGGACAGGGTTACAATGAGCAGTTCTTC
NA,NA,TRBV5-1,TRBJ2-7,CASSHIGAGASYEQYF,TGCGCCAGCAGCCACATAGGGGCGGGGGCCTCCTACGAGCAGTACTTC
NA,NA,TRBV21-1,TRBJ2-7,CASSRKTGTGPYEQYF,TGTGCCAGCAGCCGAAAAACCGGGACAGGGCCCTACGAGCAGTACTTC
NA,TRBD1,TRBV5-1,TRBJ2-3,CASSLDGTGEDTQYF,TGCGCCAGCAGCTTGGACGGGACAGGGGAAGATACGCAGTATTTT
NA,TRBD2,TRBV5-1,TRBJ2-7,CASSERGEYEQYF,TGCGCCAGCAGCGAGCGGGGGGAATACGAGCAGTACTTC
NA,NA,TRBV10-2,TRBJ2-2,CASSVRQGNTGELFF,TGCGCCAGCAGTGTCCGCCAGGGGAACACCGGGGAGCTGTTTTTT
NA,TRBD1,TRBV6-5,TRBJ1-2,CASSDRDNYGYTF,TGTGCCAGCAGTGACAGGGATAACTATGGCTACACCTTC
NA,NA,TRBV19,TRBJ1-2,CASSGDKGINYGYTF,TGTGCCAGTAGTGGGGACAAGGGGATTAACTATGGCTACACCTTC
NA,TRBD1,TRBV19,TRBJ1-2,CASSRGRGTFNYGYTF,TGTGCCAGTAGTCGTGGCAGGGGGACTTTTAACTATGGCTACACCTTC
NA,NA,TRBV18,TRBJ1-6,CASSSTGRGSPLHF,TGTGCCAGCTCATCAACAGGGCGAGGATCACCCCTCCACTTT
NA,TRBD1,TRBV7-9,TRBJ1-2,CASSSIDRGYGYTF,TGTGCCAGCAGCTCCATCGACAGGGGGTACGGCTACACCTTC
NA,NA,TRBV7-9,TRBJ2-5,CASSLTAGVSQETQYF,TGTGCCAGCAGCTTGACCGCAGGGGTCTCCCAAGAGACCCAGTACTTC
NA,TRBD1,TRBV14,TRBJ1-2,CASSSPGTGGRKIYGYTF,TGTGCCAGCAGCTCCCCCGGGACAGGGGGCCGAAAAATCTATGGCTACACCTTC
NA,NA,TRBV5-1,TRBJ1-6,CASSLGQGAPLHF,TGCGCCAGCAGCTTGGGACAAGGGGCACCCCTCCACTTT
NA,NA,TRBV5-1,TRBJ2-7,CASSLALMDWERLYEQYF,TGCGCCAGCAGCTTGGCCTTGATGGACTGGGAACGACTTTACGAGCAGTACTTC
NA,NA,TRBV19,TRBJ2-7,CASSNSPYEQYF,TGTGCCAGTAGTAACAGCCCCTACGAGCAGTACTTC
NA,TRBD1,TRBV29-1,TRBJ2-2,CSAKTGTNTGELFF,TGCAGCGCTAAGACAGGGACGAACACCGGGGAGCTGTTTTTT
NA,TRBD1,TRBV30,TRBJ1-2,CAWGTGFTYGYTF,TGTGCCTGGGGGACAGGGTTCACCTATGGCTACACCTTC
NA,NA,TRBV19,TRBJ1-3,CASSIRGISGNTIYF,TGTGCCAGTAGTATTCGGGGGATCTCTGGAAACACCATATATTTT
NA,NA,TRBV5-1,TRBJ1-1,CASSKLDTNTEAFF,TGCGCCAGCAGCAAGCTGGACACAAACACTGAAGCTTTCTTT
NA,NA,TRBV18,TRBJ1-5,CASSPVGTTEPQHF,TGTGCCAGCTCACCGGTAGGGACTACGGAGCCCCAGCATTTT
NA,TRBD1,TRBV30,TRBJ2-6,CAWSKDRVSLGANVLTF,TGTGCCTGGAGTAAGGACAGGGTGTCCCTGGGGGCCAACGTCCTGACTTTC
few,NA,TRBV6-5,TRBJ1-3,CASSYRGRGNTIYF,TGTGCCAGCAGTTACCGGGGAAGGGGAAACACCATATATTTT
NA,TRBD1,TRBV7-2,TRBJ1-1,CASSPTRQGALPKNEAFF,TGTGCCAGCAGCCCTACGAGACAGGGGGCGCTACCTAAGAATGAAGCTTTCTTT
NA,NA,TRBV19,TRBJ1-1,CASSLRGEGSSKAFF,TGTGCCAGTAGTTTACGGGGGGAAGGGAGCTCAAAAGCTTTCTTT
NA,NA,TRBV18,TRBJ1-1,CASSPPERATEAFF,TGTGCCAGCTCACCACCCGAGAGGGCCACTGAAGCTTTCTTT
NA,TRBD1,TRBV6-1,TRBJ1-1,CASRSGGRLEAFF,TGTGCCAGCAGGTCAGGGGGCCGGTTGGAAGCTTTCTTT
NA,TRBD2,TRBV11-3,TRBJ2-7,CASSLASGLPSSYEQYF,TGTGCCAGCAGCTTAGCCTCGGGACTACCGAGCTCCTACGAGCAGTACTTC
NA,NA,TRBV27,TRBJ1-4,CASSPRGGEEKLFF,TGTGCCAGCAGTCCTCGGGGGGGAGAGGAAAAACTGTTTTTT
once,TRBD1,TRBV5-1,TRBJ2-7,CASSGTGSGYEQYF,TGCGCCAGCAGCGGGACAGGGTCCGGATACGAGCAGTACTTC